The rows below give T cell receptor beta chains drawn from one sample of a study of T cell repertoires in cytomegalovirus infection. TCRdb re-called the reads through MiXCR, storing one row per CDR3 protein. This sample has around 750,000 distinct CDR3 sequences, with roughly 33% found just once. No antigens are known for them. The sequences come from cultured CD8+ T cells from PBMCs, collected from culture after CMV antigen stimulation. These receptors all come from a human donor in good health (CMV status not recorded). Some clones in this sample may be carry-over from other donors' samples. The CDR3 runs from the conserved cysteine through the conserved F or W. The order of the fields is D gene, J gene, V gene, CDR3 protein. A D gene is named only where the DNA matches it firmly.

>TRBD1|TRBJ2-3|TRBV29-1
CSVCRDSSTDTQYF
>NA|TRBJ2-5|TRBV12-3/TRBV12-4
CASSLGQRETQYF
>NA|TRBJ1-5|TRBV10-1
CAKRLFPQPLCNQPQHF
>TRBD1|TRBJ1-1|TRBV19
CASTQGVTEAFF
>NA|TRBJ2-2|TRBV7-6
CASSSSGSLFF
>TRBD1|TRBJ1-2|TRBV7-8
CASSLVTGIGNYGYTF
>NA|TRBJ1-5|TRBV7-2
CASSLTMQGQYNQPQHF
>NA|TRBJ2-5|TRBV9
CASSPSGFQETQYF
>NA|TRBJ1-2|TRBV2
CASKEHRNYGYTF
>TRBD1|TRBJ2-1|TRBV5-4
CASSGTDNNEQFF
>NA|TRBJ2-5|TRBV19
CATQGIFQETQYF
>TRBD2|TRBJ2-1|TRBV5-1
CASSWTSGGENSYNEQFF
>NA|TRBJ2-1|TRBV5-6
CASSLMGMGTYNEQFF
>NA|TRBJ2-1|TRBV28
CASRLSGRRERNEQFF
>NA|TRBJ1-1|TRBV6-6
CASSTTGQMNTEAFF
>NA|TRBJ2-1|TRBV5-4
CASSPVLGFSYNEQFF
>TRBD2|TRBJ2-1|TRBV9
CASSVGGGVVGEQFF
>NA|TRBJ2-5|TRBV6-5
CASSQTQGAETQYF
>TRBD1|TRBJ2-1|TRBV6-6
CASIPGQGEANEQFF
>NA|TRBJ2-7|TRBV10-3
CAITPDGSYEQYF
>TRBD1|TRBJ1-5|TRBV12-5
CASGQTGVQPQHF
>TRBD1|TRBJ1-5|TRBV29-1
CSAPGQGVYQPQHF
>NA|TRBJ1-1|TRBV6-6
CASSYSRGMNTEAFF
>TRBD2|TRBJ2-1|TRBV20-1
CSARDQGGLAGGLRYNEQFF
>NA|TRBJ2-7|TRBV5-6
CASSPRWASSYEQYF
>NA|TRBJ2-1|TRBV27
CASNGLAGYNEQFF
>NA|TRBJ2-2|TRBV5-1
CASSLPLQGRSGELFF
>NA|TRBJ2-1|TRBV6-2/TRBV6-3
CASSYGRGISIEQFF
>NA|TRBJ1-1|TRBV7-2
CASSLDTRIYRTEAFF
>TRBD1|TRBJ1-6|TRBV10-2
CATLRVGQGSSPLHF
>NA|TRBJ2-2|TRBV13
CASSGTGGEDTGELFF
>TRBD2|TRBJ2-1|TRBV7-2
CASRLKLAPSSYNEQFF
>TRBD1|TRBJ1-3|TRBV4-1
CASSQPPGQSAGNTIYF
>TRBD2|TRBJ2-2|TRBV7-2
CASSLYGGGAGTGELFF
>NA|TRBJ2-7|TRBV5-1
CASSFKSVADREQYF
>NA|TRBJ2-5|TRBV28
CASSLWPRGGETQYF
>TRBD1|TRBJ1-5|TRBV7-9
CASSPQGARQPQHF
>NA|TRBJ1-1|TRBV12-5
CASGLVGQGRTEAFF
>TRBD1|TRBJ2-3|TRBV10-3
CAIRPGTGVADTQYF
>TRBD1|TRBJ1-6|TRBV7-9
CASSLRPPGGYYSPLHF
>TRBD1|TRBJ2-2|TRBV10-3
CAIGQGAIGELFF
>NA|TRBJ1-4|TRBV7-2
CASSLGGNEKLFF
>TRBD1|TRBJ2-1|TRBV12-3/TRBV12-4
CASSRTGTYNEQFF
>TRBD1|TRBJ2-4|TRBV7-9
CASSSNRGELAKNIQYF
>NA|TRBJ2-7|TRBV29-1
CSVAGLGVSYEQYF